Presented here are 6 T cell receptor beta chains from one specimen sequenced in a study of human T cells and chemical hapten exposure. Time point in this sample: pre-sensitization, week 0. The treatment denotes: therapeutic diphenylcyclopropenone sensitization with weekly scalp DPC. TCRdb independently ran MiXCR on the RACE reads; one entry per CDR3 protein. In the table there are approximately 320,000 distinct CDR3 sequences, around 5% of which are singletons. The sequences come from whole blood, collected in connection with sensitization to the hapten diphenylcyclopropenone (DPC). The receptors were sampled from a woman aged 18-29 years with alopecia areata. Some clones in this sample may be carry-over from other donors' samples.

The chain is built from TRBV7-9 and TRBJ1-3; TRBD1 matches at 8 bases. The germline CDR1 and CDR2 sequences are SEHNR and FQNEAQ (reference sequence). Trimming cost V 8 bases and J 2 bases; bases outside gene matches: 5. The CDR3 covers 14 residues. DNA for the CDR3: TGTGCCAGCCAGACAGGGGCTCCTGGAAACACCATATATTTT. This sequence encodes CASQTGAPGNTIYF.

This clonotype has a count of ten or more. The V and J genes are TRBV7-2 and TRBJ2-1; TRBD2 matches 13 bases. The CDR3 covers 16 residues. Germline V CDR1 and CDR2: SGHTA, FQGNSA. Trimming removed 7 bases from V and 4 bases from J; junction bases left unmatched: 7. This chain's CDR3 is CASTLLAGGYYNEQFF. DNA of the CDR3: TGTGCCAGCACCCTACTAGCGGGGGGGTATTACAATGAGCAGTTCTTC.

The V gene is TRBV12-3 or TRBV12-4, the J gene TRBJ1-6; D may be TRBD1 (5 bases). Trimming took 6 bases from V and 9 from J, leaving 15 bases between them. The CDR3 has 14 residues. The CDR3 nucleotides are TGTGCCAGCAGCCTGCGGGGGGTTGGTTCACCCCTCCACTTT. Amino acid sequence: CASSLRGVGSPLHF.

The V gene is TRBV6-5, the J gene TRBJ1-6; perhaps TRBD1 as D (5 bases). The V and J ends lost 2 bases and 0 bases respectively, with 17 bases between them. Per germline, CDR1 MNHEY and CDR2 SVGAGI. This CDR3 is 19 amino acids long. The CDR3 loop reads CASSYPLAAGSSYNSPLHF. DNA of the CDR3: TGTGCCAGCAGTTACCCACTTGCGGCAGGGAGCTCCTATAATTCACCCCTCCACTTT.

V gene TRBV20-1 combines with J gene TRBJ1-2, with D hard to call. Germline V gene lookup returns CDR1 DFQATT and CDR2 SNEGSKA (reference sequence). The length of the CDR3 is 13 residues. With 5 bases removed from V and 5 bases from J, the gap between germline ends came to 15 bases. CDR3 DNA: TGCAGTGCTCCGGGCCAGCGGGCTTATGGCTACACCTTC. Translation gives CSAPGQRAYGYTF.

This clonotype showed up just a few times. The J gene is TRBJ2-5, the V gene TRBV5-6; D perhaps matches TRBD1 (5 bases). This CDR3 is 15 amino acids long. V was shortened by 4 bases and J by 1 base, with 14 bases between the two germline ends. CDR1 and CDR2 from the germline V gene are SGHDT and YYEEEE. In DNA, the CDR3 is TGTGCCAGCAGCCTGCGACAGACGGTCCAAGAGACCCAGTACTTC. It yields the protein CASSLRQTVQETQYF.